The 8 T cell receptor beta chains given below trace back to one sample, sequenced in a study of OX40 agonist ivuxolimab in advanced cancers. Libraries were built with the immunoSEQ multiplex PCR assay. This immuneACCESS table, as held by TCRdb, lists in-frame sequences with V and J called but not all clones. Of the missing ones, under half trace to an unresolved V gene in checked studies; the others have no known cause. The sample profile shows about 50,000 clones; about nine tenths of them were found once. The ten largest clones take up roughly 6% of the sample. This specimen consisted of CD4+ or CD8+ T cells sorted from blood, obtained in a trial of the OX40 agonist ivuxolimab. Receptor source: an adult with an advanced solid tumor such as melanoma, head and neck, liver or kidney cancer.

This chain connects TRBV5-1 to TRBJ1-1; 9 bases are a match to TRBD1. V gave up 4 bases and J gave up 4 bases; unmatched junction bases: 8. The length of the CDR3 is 15 residues. Germline lookup yields CDR1 SGHRS and CDR2 YFSETQ. The CDR3 nucleotides are TGCGCCAGCAGCGGTCCAGGACAGGGGAGCACTGAAGCTTTCTTT. The encoded protein is CASSGPGQGSTEAFF. The whole variable domain, filled in from reference TRBV5-1 and TRBJ1-1, reads KAGVTQTPRYLIKTRGQQVTLSCSPISGHRSVSWYQQTPGQGLQFLFEYFSETQRNKGNFPGRFSGRQFSNSRSEMNVSTLELGDSALYLCASSGPGQGSTEAFFGQGTRLTVV.

The chain employs TRBV4-2 and TRBJ2-1; unclear D gene. The CDR3 has 13 residues. Trimming shortened V by 4 bases and J by 2 bases, and 6 bases separated the two germline ends. From germline, CDR1 is LGHNA and CDR2 YNFKEQ. In nucleotides, the CDR3 is TGTGCCAGCAGCCTAGTCCCCTACAATGAGCAGTTCTTC. Translation: CASSLVPYNEQFF.

The CDR3 sequence is CATSPGGTGELFF. CDR3 coding DNA: TGTGCCACCAGCCCTGGAGGCACCGGGGAGCTGTTTTTT. The chain has TRBV15 and TRBJ2-2, with a tentative D call TRBD2 (5 bases). The CDR3 sequence is 13 residues long. V was shortened by 5 bases and J by 4 bases, with 8 bases between the two germline ends. CDR1 and CDR2 from the germline V gene are LNHNV and YYDKDF (reference sequence). Full variable domain (remainder filled in from reference TRBV15 and TRBJ2-2): DAMVIQNPRYQVTQFGKPVTLSCSQTLNHNVMYWYQQKSSQAPKLLFHYYDKDFNNEADTPDNFQSRRPNTSFCFLDIRSPGLGDTAMYLCATSPGGTGELFFGEGSRLTVL.

The CDR3 nucleotides read TGTGCCAGCAGGTTACAGGGGGCGCGAGATACGCAGTATTTT. Its protein is CASRLQGARDTQYF. The J gene is TRBJ2-3, the V gene TRBV7-9; TRBD1 aligns across 9 bases. J was trimmed by 5 bases and V by 6 bases; bases with no gene match: 6. Germline V gene sequence: CDR1 SEHNR, CDR2 FQNEAQ (reference sequence). This CDR3 region has 14 residues.

The V call is TRBV9, the J call TRBJ1-2; D is perhaps TRBD1 (6 bases). Germline loops: CDR1 SGDLS, CDR2 YYNGEE. Trimming left V 6 bases short and J 3 bases short, with 12 bases between. The CDR3 consists of 13 residues. The DNA of the CDR3 is TGTGCCAGCACCCTCGGGGGCGACTATGGCTACACCTTC. Residues: CASTLGGDYGYTF.

This clone was observed once. J is TRBJ2-7 and V is TRBV9, with 8 bases that match TRBD2. Germline CDR1 SGDLS, CDR2 YYNGEE. This CDR3 has 14 residues. The junction had 7 bases not matched to a gene; V was cut back by 4 bases and J by 4 bases. The CDR3 sequence is CASSPGGLGYEQYF. CDR3 in DNA: TGTGCCAGCAGCCCGGGAGGGCTTGGGTACGAGCAGTACTTC. Using reference TRBV9 and TRBJ2-7 for the parts outside the CDR3, the full variable domain is DSGVTQTPKHLITATGQRVTLRCSPRSGDLSVYWYQQSLDQGLQFLIQYYNGEERAKGNILERFSAQQFPDLHSELNLSSLELGDSALYFCASSPGGLGYEQYFGPGTRLTVT.

The chain uses TRBV28 and TRBJ1-5; D ambiguous. Germline V gene lookup returns CDR1 MDHEN and CDR2 SYDVKM. Trimming removed 3 bases at V and 5 bases at J, with 5 bases between. The CDR3 consists of 12 residues. This chain's CDR3 is CASSFSYQPQHF. DNA for the CDR3: TGTGCCAGCAGTTTTTCCTATCAGCCCCAGCATTTT. Full variable domain (remainder filled in from reference TRBV28 and TRBJ1-5): DVKVTQSSRYLVKRTGEKVFLECVQDMDHENMFWYRQDPGLGLRLIYFSYDVKMKEKGDIPEGYSVSREKKERFSLILESASTNQTSMYLCASSFSYQPQHFGDGTRLSIL.

The rearrangement links TRBV29-1 to TRBJ2-1; D remains ambiguous. The CDR3 has 14 residues. V was pared by 3 bases and J by 7 bases, with 16 bases between. Per the germline V gene, CDR1 is SQVTM and CDR2 is ANQGSEA. The CDR3 loop is CSVDFSVGGNEQFF. In DNA, the CDR3 is TGCAGCGTTGATTTTTCCGTTGGCGGTAATGAGCAGTTCTTC.